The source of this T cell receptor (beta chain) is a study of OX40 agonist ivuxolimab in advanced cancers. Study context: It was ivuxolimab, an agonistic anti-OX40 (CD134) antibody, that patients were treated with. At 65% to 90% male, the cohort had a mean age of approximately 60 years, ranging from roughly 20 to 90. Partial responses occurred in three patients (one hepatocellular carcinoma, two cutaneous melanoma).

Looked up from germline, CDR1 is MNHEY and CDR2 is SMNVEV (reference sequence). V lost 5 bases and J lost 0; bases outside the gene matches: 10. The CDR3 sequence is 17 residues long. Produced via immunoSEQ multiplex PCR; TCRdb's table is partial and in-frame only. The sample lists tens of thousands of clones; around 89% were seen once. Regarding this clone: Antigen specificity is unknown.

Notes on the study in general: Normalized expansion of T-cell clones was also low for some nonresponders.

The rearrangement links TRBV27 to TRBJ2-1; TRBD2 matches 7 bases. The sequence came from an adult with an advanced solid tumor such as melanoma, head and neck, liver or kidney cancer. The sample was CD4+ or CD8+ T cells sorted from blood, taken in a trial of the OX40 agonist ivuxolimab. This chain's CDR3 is CASSVESGRSSYNEQFF. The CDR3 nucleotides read TGTGCCAGCAGTGTCGAGTCCGGGAGGAGCTCCTACAATGAGCAGTTCTTC.